This T cell receptor (beta chain) appears in the sequencing data of a study of blood T cells in healthy people across ages. Study-level results: Long-lived donors had more naive CD4+ cells and higher diversity than aged donors.

With V trimmed by 3 bases and J by 4 bases, 6 bases remained unmatched. The germline V gene has CDR1 SGHTA and CDR2 FQGNSA. This CDR3 region has 15 residues. The second PCR ran about 6 to 12 cycles with a sample-barcoded 5' primer and J-beta primers. TCRdb re-called the 5' RACE reads with MiXCR, one entry per CDR3 protein. The repertoire holds around 1,000,000 distinct CDR3 sequences, with 25% as singletons. A few counts support this clonotype. What it binds is unknown. The sample also formed part of further work on T cells of mothers and their children.

Sample: blood. The origin of this receptor is a girl aged 2 to 9 in good health. This chain uses TRBV7-2 with TRBJ2-1; 7 bases fit TRBD2. CDR3 nucleotide sequence: TGTGCCAGCAGCTTCGGGACTACCATATACAATGAGCAGTTCTTC. This codes for CASSFGTTIYNEQFF.